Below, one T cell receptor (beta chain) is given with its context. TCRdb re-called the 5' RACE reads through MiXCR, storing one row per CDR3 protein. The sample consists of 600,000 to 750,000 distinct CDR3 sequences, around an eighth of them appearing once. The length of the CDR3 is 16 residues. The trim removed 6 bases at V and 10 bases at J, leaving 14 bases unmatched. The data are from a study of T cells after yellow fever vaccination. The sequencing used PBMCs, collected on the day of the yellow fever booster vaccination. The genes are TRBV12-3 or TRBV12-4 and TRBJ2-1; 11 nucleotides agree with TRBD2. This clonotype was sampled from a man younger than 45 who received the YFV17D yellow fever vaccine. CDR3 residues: CASRSALAGGLREQFF. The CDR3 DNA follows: TGTGCCAGCAGGTCAGCTCTAGCGGGAGGCTTACGAGAGCAGTTCTTC.